A single sample gave rise to the 11 T cell receptor beta chains below, sequenced in a study of blood T cell repertoires in COVID-19. Sequencing used immunoSEQ multiplex PCR; TCRdb keeps in-frame clones, though not all of them. Among 150,000 to 200,000 clones, approximately 86% were seen once, and the ten largest hold roughly 1.4%. Sequencing input: peripheral blood. The receptor source for this set is a woman aged 45-65 years with acute or convalescent COVID-19.

This clone appeared a few times. The chain combines TRBV29-1 with TRBJ1-3; D is possibly TRBD1 (5 bases). The CDR3 covers 14 residues. V lost 7 bases and J 2 bases, leaving 15 bases between the germline ends. CDR1 and CDR2 (germline): SQVTM, ANQGSEA. The DNA of the CDR3 is TGCAGCGCCAAGGGTCCCAGGGCTGGAAACACCATATATTTT. This translates into CSAKGPRAGNTIYF.

The chain joins TRBV6-2 or TRBV6-3 to TRBJ2-5; 15 bases are a match to TRBD2. CDR1 and CDR2 (germline): MNHEY, SVGEGT. The CDR3 loop spans 17 amino acids. V dropped 3 bases and J dropped 6; count of bases not matched to a gene: 8. The CDR3 nucleotides are TGTGCCAGCAGTTATTATGGACTAGCGGGGGGGCCAAAGACCCAGTACTTC. Its translation: CASSYYGLAGGPKTQYF.

The V call is TRBV10-2, the J call TRBJ1-5; 8 nucleotides agree with TRBD1. The CDR3 runs 16 residues. Germline CDR1 is WSHSY and CDR2 is SAAADI. J was trimmed by 7 bases and V by 2 bases; bases with no gene match: 10. The CDR3 region is CASSEGDRGGWQPQHF. The CDR3 region has the DNA TGCGCCAGCAGTGAGGGTGACAGGGGAGGTTGGCAGCCCCAGCATTTT.

The genes are TRBV10-3 and TRBJ2-7; 8 bases line up with TRBD2. The CDR3 loop spans 15 amino acids. CDR1 is ENHRY, CDR2 SYGVKD, per germline. Trimming cost V 9 bases and J 3 bases; bases outside gene matches: 13. CDR3 in amino acids: CAITPVPGTSYEQYF. Written as DNA, the CDR3 is TGTGCCATTACACCAGTACCGGGGACTAGCTACGAGCAGTACTTC.

The genes are TRBV20-1 and TRBJ2-2; maybe TRBD1 (6 bases). Trimming stripped 3 bases from V and 5 bases from J, with 10 bases between. The CDR3 covers 13 residues. CDR1 DFQATT and CDR2 SNEGSKA come from the germline V gene (reference sequence). Here the CDR3 DNA reads TGCAGTGCTAGTTACAGGGTAACCGGGGAGCTGTTTTTT. Translating gives CSASYRVTGELFF.

This clone has only one observation. The genes are TRBV10-3 and TRBJ2-7; 10 nucleotides line up with TRBD1. The CDR3 totals 14 residues. Germline loops: CDR1 ENHRY, CDR2 SYGVKD. V was pared by 6 bases and J by 4 bases, with 6 bases of the junction left unmatched. The DNA for the CDR3 is TGTGCCATCAGCACGACAGGGGGCAAATACGAGCAGTACTTC. Amino acid sequence: CAISTTGGKYEQYF.

Regarding this clone: This same CDR3 is encoded by further DNA sequences in the sample. The CDR3 is CASSQDRGDTQYF. In DNA, the CDR3 is TGCGCCAGCAGCCAAGATCGGGGGGATACGCAGTATTTT. The chain combines TRBV4-1 with TRBJ2-3; the D gene is possibly TRBD2 (6 bases). The V gene's germline CDR1 is MGHRA and CDR2 YSYEKL. V lost 0 bases and J 6 bases, leaving 7 bases between the germline ends. The CDR3 is 13 amino acids.

The CDR3 DNA sequence: TGTGCCAGCAGCCTAGGGGTGGGCAGCCATCAGCCCCAGCATTTT. Its protein is CASSLGVGSHQPQHF. The chain joins TRBV7-2 to TRBJ1-5; D may be TRBD1 (5 bases). V lost 5 bases to trimming and J lost 5 bases, with 16 bases between them. Looked up from germline, CDR1 is SGHTA and CDR2 is FQGNSA. The CDR3 consists of 15 residues.

The J gene is TRBJ2-7, the V gene TRBV5-6; unclear D gene. The V end lost 0 bases, the J end lost 4 bases, and 2 bases lay between the germline ends. CDR1 is SGHDT and CDR2 is YYEEEE in the germline V gene. The CDR3 has 11 amino acids. The CDR3: CASSLAYEQYF. The CDR3 nucleotides read TGTGCCAGCAGCTTGGCGTACGAGCAGTACTTC.

The chain has TRBV18 and TRBJ2-5; 11 bases align to TRBD2. Looked up from germline, CDR1 is KGHSH and CDR2 is LQKENI. The junction had 13 bases not matched to a gene; V was cut back by 6 bases and J by 1 base. The CDR3 has 18 residues. For the CDR3, the DNA is TGTGCCAGCTCTCCGGTTTTTTCGACTAGCGGGGTCCAAGAGACCCAGTACTTC. It is translated as CASSPVFSTSGVQETQYF.

This chain joins TRBV2 and TRBJ1-1; D is perhaps TRBD1 (5 bases). Trimming left V 5 bases short and J 5 bases short, with 12 bases between. This CDR3 comprises 13 residues. Germline CDR1 SNHLY, CDR2 FYNNEI. The CDR3 sequence: CASSPPKGTEAFF. The CDR3 region has the DNA TGTGCCAGCAGTCCCCCCAAGGGGACTGAAGCTTTCTTT.